Presented here are 22 T cell receptor beta chains from one specimen sequenced in a study of blood T cells in healthy people across ages. Primed by a sample-barcoded 5' primer and a J-beta primer mix, a second PCR proceeded for roughly 6 to 12 cycles. TCRdb recomputed calls from the 5' RACE reads with MiXCR, one row per CDR3 protein. The sample gives about 570,000 distinct CDR3 sequences, roughly a quarter of which show up once; around 18% is in the top ten. The specimen sequenced was blood. All receptors derive from a woman between 70 and 85 years old in good health.

This clonotype has a handful of counts. The gene calls are TRBV2 and TRBJ2-5; D assignment may be TRBD1 or TRBD2 (6 bases each). V lost 5 bases to trimming and J lost 5 bases, with 18 bases between them. This CDR3 has 15 residues. CDR1 and CDR2 (germline): SNHLY, FYNNEI. This CDR3 is CASSPTRGGGETQYF. CDR3 DNA: TGTGCCAGCAGTCCCACCAGGGGAGGAGGCGAGACCCAGTACTTC.

The rearrangement joins TRBV10-3 to TRBJ2-7; D is perhaps TRBD2 (5 bases). This CDR3 region has 16 residues. V was cut by 5 bases and J by 2 bases, with 19 bases left in between. In germline, CDR1 is ENHRY, CDR2 SYGVKD. In nucleotides, the CDR3 is TGTGCCATCAGTCTAGGAGGAGGCGGTCGGACCTACGAGCAGTACTTC. Translated, it gives CAISLGGGGRTYEQYF.

This clonotype was picked up a small number of times. The chain links TRBV21-1 to TRBJ2-1; whether TRBD1, the table's D call, matches the DNA was not checked. TRBV21-1 is a pseudogene locus. The CDR3 is 17 residues long. CDR3 protein: CASSNEDRPSSYNEQFF. The DNA of the CDR3 is TGTGCCAGCAGCAACGAAGACAGGCCGAGCTCCTACAATGAGCAGTTCTTC.

The rearrangement links TRBV9 to TRBJ2-5, with D perhaps being TRBD1 or TRBD2 (5 bases each). Germline values: CDR1 SGDLS, CDR2 YYNGEE. V lost 0 bases and J 4 bases, leaving 10 bases between the germline ends. The CDR3 loop spans 14 amino acids. The DNA of the CDR3 is TGTGCCAGCAGCGTAGGTGCAGGGACAGAGACCCAGTACTTC. This translates into CASSVGAGTETQYF.

This sequence joins TRBV7-2 and TRBJ1-2; D is unresolved. Trimming took off 5 bases at V and 8 bases at J, with 18 bases between the two ends. CDR1 and CDR2 (germline): SGHTA, FQGNSA. The CDR3 is 14 residues long. The CDR3 nucleotides read TGTGCCAGCAGCCTGAGGCTCGACCCTGCGGGCTACACCTTC. This gives the protein CASSLRLDPAGYTF.

The rearrangement links TRBV20-1 to TRBJ2-4, with D unresolved. Per germline, CDR1 DFQATT and CDR2 SNEGSKA (reference sequence). This CDR3 is 11 amino acids long. Trimming took off 1 base at V and 5 bases at J, with 3 bases between the two ends. Here the CDR3 DNA reads TGCAGTGCTAGAGGTCAAAACATTCAGTACTTC. As protein: CSARGQNIQYF.

This clonotype occurred a few times. V gene TRBV7-8 combines with J gene TRBJ1-5; TRBD1 agrees at 7 bases. The CDR3 runs 15 residues. The V segment lost 5 bases and the J segment 3 bases; nucleotides outside the gene matches: 7. Germline V gene data show CDR1 as SGHVS and CDR2 as FQNEAQ. The CDR3 is CASSLQTGVNQPQHF. The CDR3 DNA follows: TGTGCCAGCAGCCTGCAAACAGGGGTCAATCAGCCCCAGCATTTT.

Ten or more counts support this clonotype. V usage is TRBV7-2 and J usage is TRBJ2-1; D may be TRBD2 (7 bases). The CDR3 extends over 15 amino acids. Germline V gene sequence: CDR1 SGHTA, CDR2 FQGNSA. Trimming cost V 5 bases and J 0 bases, with 11 bases left between them. The CDR3 DNA reads as TGTGCCAGCAGCGCGGGGGCCTCCTCCTACAATGAGCAGTTCTTC. This codes for CASSAGASSYNEQFF.

The chain links TRBV12-5 to TRBJ2-1; 11 bases line up with TRBD1. The germline V gene encodes CDR1 LGHNT and CDR2 FRNRAP. V was pared by 7 bases and J by 8 bases, with 10 bases of the junction left unmatched. There are 15 residues in the CDR3. CDR3 in DNA: TGTGCTAGTGCCGTAGGACAGGGGGCGCTTGATGAGCAGTTCTTC. It specifies CASAVGQGALDEQFF.

This clonotype was detected only a few times. An end of the junction differs from the germline gene, which may be a read error. The rearrangement links TRBV3-1 to TRBJ2-3; perhaps TRBD2 as D (6 bases). Germline V gives CDR1 LGHDT, CDR2 YNNKEL (reference sequence). The CDR3 covers 13 residues. The CDR3 DNA is TGTGTCAGCAGCGAGGGACTCCTAGGAACGCAGTATTTT. This sequence encodes CVSSEGLLGTQYF.

This clonotype was seen a few times. The V and J genes are TRBV4-1 and TRBJ2-2; 9 nucleotides line up with TRBD2. Losses at the gene ends were 5 bases for V and 2 bases for J; bases not matched to a gene: 12. Germline V gives CDR1 MGHRA, CDR2 YSYEKL. The CDR3 is made up of 18 amino acids. The CDR3 reads CASSSPARGGKNTGELFF. The CDR3 DNA is TGCGCCAGCAGCTCCCCCGCGCGGGGGGGAAAAAACACCGGGGAGCTGTTTTTT.

The genes are TRBV29-1 and TRBJ2-7; maybe TRBD1 (5 bases). V lost 5 bases and J lost 2, with 10 bases in between. The CDR3 extends over 12 amino acids. In germline, CDR1 is SQVTM, CDR2 ANQGSEA. The CDR3 nucleotides are TGCAGCGTTAGTAAGACAGCCTACGAGCAGTACTTC. Encoded protein: CSVSKTAYEQYF.

The chain joins TRBV7-2 to TRBJ2-6; D is possibly TRBD2 (5 bases). Germline V gene sequence: CDR1 SGHTA, CDR2 FQGNSA. This CDR3 spans 14 amino acids. Between the trimmed V and J ends, which lost 11 bases and 0 bases, there was a span of 11 bases. The CDR3: CALGRVSGANVLTF. Written as DNA, the CDR3 is TGTGCCCTCGGGCGGGTCTCTGGGGCCAACGTCCTGACTTTC.

This clonotype has a handful of counts. The chain employs TRBV27 and TRBJ2-3; a possible D gene is TRBD2 (5 bases). This CDR3 has 16 amino acids. The germline V gene encodes CDR1 MNHEY and CDR2 SMNVEV (reference sequence). Trimming removed 2 bases from V and 6 bases from J, with 18 bases in between. The CDR3 protein is CASSLSPSGIGDTQYF. CDR3 nucleotide sequence: TGTGCCAGCAGTTTAAGTCCCAGCGGTATTGGGGATACGCAGTATTTT.

This chain links TRBV2 with TRBJ1-2; 7 positions match TRBD1. This CDR3 is 13 amino acids long. Germline lookup yields CDR1 SNHLY and CDR2 FYNNEI. V was pared by 7 bases and J by 4 bases, with 6 bases of the junction left unmatched. CDR3 nucleotides: TGTGCCAGCAAGGGGGACAGCAGCTATGGCTACACCTTC. Its translation: CASKGDSSYGYTF.

This clonotype was counted only a few times. The rearrangement uses TRBV27 and TRBJ2-5; D not certain. The J call may be incorrect, as the DNA end agrees better with TRBJ2-1. This CDR3 region has 14 residues. Germline CDR1 reads MNHEY; CDR2 reads SMNVEV (reference sequence). In DNA form, the CDR3 reads TGTGCCAGCAGTCTGACACAGTCGGGCAATGAGCAGTTCTTC. Its translation: CASSLTQSGNEQFF.

This clonotype was counted a few times. V is TRBV7-2 and J is TRBJ1-2; D gene unclear. The CDR3 consists of 11 residues. Per germline, CDR1 SGHTA and CDR2 FQGNSA. V lost 6 bases and J 8 bases, leaving 10 bases between the germline ends. The CDR3 DNA reads TGTGCCAGCAGGGACCCATGGGGCTACACCTTC. Translated: CASRDPWGYTF.

The chain recombines TRBV5-1 with TRBJ2-4; 9 bases are a match to TRBD2. Germline V gene sequence: CDR1 SGHRS, CDR2 YFSETQ. The junction had 7 bases not matched to a gene; V was cut back by 4 bases and J by 8 bases. The CDR3 spans 14 residues. This CDR3 is CASSPAGGVDIQYF. For the CDR3, the DNA is TGCGCCAGCAGCCCAGCGGGGGGAGTCGACATTCAGTACTTC.

This rearrangement joins TRBV29-1 to TRBJ2-2; 9 bases map to TRBD1. Germline values: CDR1 SQVTM, CDR2 ANQGSEA. With 6 bases clipped from V and 15 bases from J, the junction kept 8 bases outside the gene matches. This CDR3 has 11 amino acids. The CDR3 spells CSVDRGTGMFF. In DNA, the CDR3 is TGCAGCGTAGACCGTGGGACAGGGATGTTTTTT.

V usage is TRBV28 and J usage is TRBJ1-5, with D possibly TRBD1 on 6 matching bases. CDR1 is MDHEN, CDR2 SYDVKM, per germline. The CDR3 contains 15 residues. The V and J ends lost 4 bases and 0 bases respectively, with 10 bases between them. The chain's CDR3 is CASSSQGFSNQPQHF. The DNA for the CDR3 is TGTGCCAGCAGTTCACAGGGTTTTAGCAATCAGCCCCAGCATTTT.

The V gene is TRBV6-2 or TRBV6-3, the J gene TRBJ1-5; D remains unclear. This CDR3 is built from 14 residues. V was shortened by 0 bases and J by 7 bases, with 10 bases between the two germline ends. Germline CDR1 and CDR2: MNHEY and SVGEGT. CDR3 DNA: TGTGCCAGCAGTTACTCCTCTGCGGGGCAGCCCCAGCATTTT. This sequence encodes CASSYSSAGQPQHF.

The V call is TRBV4-3, the J call TRBJ1-6; D gene ambiguous. The V end lost 0 bases, the J end lost 6 bases, and 12 bases lay between the germline ends. The CDR3 has 16 residues. Germline values: CDR1 LGHNA, CDR2 YSLEER. In nucleotides, the CDR3 is TGCGCCAGCAGCCAAGATGGACCCGACCCTAATTCACCCCTCCACTTT. Encoded protein: CASSQDGPDPNSPLHF.